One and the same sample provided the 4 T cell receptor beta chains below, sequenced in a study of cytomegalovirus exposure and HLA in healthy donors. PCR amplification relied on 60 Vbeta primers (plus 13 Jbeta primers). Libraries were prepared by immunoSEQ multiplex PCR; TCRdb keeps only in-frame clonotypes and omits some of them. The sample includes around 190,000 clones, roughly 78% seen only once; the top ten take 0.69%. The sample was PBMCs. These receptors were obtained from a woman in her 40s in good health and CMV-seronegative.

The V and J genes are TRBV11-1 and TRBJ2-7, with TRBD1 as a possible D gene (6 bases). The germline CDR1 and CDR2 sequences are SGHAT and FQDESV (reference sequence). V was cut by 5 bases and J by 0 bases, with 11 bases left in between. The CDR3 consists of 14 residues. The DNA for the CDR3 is TGTGCCAGCAGCCAACTGACAGGCTCCTACGAGCAGTACTTC. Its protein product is CASSQLTGSYEQYF.

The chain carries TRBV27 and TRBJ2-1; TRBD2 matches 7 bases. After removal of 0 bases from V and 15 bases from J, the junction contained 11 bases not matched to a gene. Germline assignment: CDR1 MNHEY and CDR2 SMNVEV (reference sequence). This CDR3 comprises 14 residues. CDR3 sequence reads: CASSLSRENRRPFF. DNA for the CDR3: TGTGCCAGCAGTTTATCGCGGGAGAACCGCCGGCCGTTCTTC.

In DNA, the CDR3 is TGTGCCAGCAGCTTAGAACAGGGAAGTTGGGATGAGCAGTTCTTC. Its translation: CASSLEQGSWDEQFF. The chain carries TRBV7-9 and TRBJ2-1; a possible D gene is TRBD1 (6 bases). Germline assignment: CDR1 SEHNR and CDR2 FQNEAQ (reference sequence). The length of the CDR3 is 15 residues. The V end was cut by 1 base, the J end by 8 bases, with 15 bases between.

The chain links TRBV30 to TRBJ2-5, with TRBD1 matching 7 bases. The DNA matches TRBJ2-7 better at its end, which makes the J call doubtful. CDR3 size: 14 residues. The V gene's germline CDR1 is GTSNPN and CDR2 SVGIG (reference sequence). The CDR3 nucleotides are TGTGCCTGGAGTGTTGGGCAGGGGGCCTACGAGCAGTACTTC. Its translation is CAWSVGQGAYEQYF.